This TCR beta chain derives from a study of neoadjuvant anti-PD-1 for oral cavity cancer. Study context: Nivolumab at 3 mg/kg was mostly given biweekly, three to four doses, pre-surgery. Notes on the study in general: Treg/Th17 ratio rose with pretreatment blood and fell with post-treatment tumor TCRbeta clonality.

Assay used: immunoSEQ multiplex PCR; TCRdb lists only in-frame clones, some missing. The sample lists roughly 15,000 clones; around two thirds were seen once. CDR1 is LNHDA and CDR2 is SQIVND in the germline V gene (reference sequence). The CDR3 spans 17 residues. V lost 7 bases, J lost 0 bases, and 8 bases stayed unmatched. Details on this clone: The antigen is not known.

Cohort: HPV-negative, locally advanced oral cavity squamous cell carcinoma patients. This TCR derives from a person between 35 and 79 years old with oral cavity squamous cell carcinoma. Here the sequenced sample was PBMCs, taken before nivolumab (anti-PD-1) treatment. The V and J genes are TRBV19 and TRBJ2-1; the match to TRBD2 covers 11 bases. CDR3 protein: CASTPTSGASSYNEQFF. The CDR3, as DNA: TGTGCCAGTACCCCGACTAGCGGGGCTAGCTCCTACAATGAGCAGTTCTTC. Drawing the rest from reference TRBV19 and TRBJ2-1, the complete variable domain is DGGITQSPKYLFRKEGQNVTLSCEQNLNHDAMYWYRQDPGQGLRLIYYSQIVNDFQKGDIAEGYSVSREKKESFPLTVTSAQKNPTAFYLCASTPTSGASSYNEQFFGPGTRLTVL.